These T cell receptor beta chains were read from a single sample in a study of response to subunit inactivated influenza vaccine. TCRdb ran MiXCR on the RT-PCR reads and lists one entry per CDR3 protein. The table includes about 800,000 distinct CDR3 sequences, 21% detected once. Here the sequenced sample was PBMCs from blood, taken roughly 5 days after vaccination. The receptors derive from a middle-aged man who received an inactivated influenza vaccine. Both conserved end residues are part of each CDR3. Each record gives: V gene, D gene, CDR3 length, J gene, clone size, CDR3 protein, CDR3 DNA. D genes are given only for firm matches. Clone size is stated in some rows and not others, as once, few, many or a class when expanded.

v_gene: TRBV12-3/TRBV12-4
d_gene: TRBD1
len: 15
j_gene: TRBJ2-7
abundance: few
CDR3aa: CASRMTGGELYEQYF
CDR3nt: TGTGCCAGCAGGATGACAGGGGGGGAGCTCTACGAGCAGTACTTC

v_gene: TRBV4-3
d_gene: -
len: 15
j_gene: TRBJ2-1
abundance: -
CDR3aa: CASSQEITGVNEQFF
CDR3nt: TGCGCCAGCAGCCAAGAAATAACGGGAGTCAATGAGCAGTTCTTC

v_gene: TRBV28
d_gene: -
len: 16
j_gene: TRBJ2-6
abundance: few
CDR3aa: CASSYREAFRANVLTF
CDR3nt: TGTGCCAGCAGTTACAGGGAGGCGTTTAGGGCCAACGTCCTGACTTTC

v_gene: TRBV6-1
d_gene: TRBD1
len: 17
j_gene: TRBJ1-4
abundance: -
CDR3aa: CASSPRTGRPLSEKLFF
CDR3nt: TGTGCCAGCAGTCCTAGGACAGGGAGGCCTCTTAGTGAAAAACTGTTTTTT

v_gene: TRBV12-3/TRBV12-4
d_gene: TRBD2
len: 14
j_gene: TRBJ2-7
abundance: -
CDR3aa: CASSSASGAYEQYF
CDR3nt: TGTGCCAGCAGTTCCGCTAGCGGGGCCTACGAGCAGTACTTC

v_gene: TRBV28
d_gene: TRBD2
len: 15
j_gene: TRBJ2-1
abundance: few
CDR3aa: CASGFREGLSNEQSF
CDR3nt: TGTGCCAGTGGGTTCCGGGAGGGTCTTAGCAATGAGCAGTCCTTC

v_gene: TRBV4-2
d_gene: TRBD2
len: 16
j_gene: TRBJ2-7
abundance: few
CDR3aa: CASSHDLAGGRYEQYF
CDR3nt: TGTGCCAGCAGCCATGACCTAGCGGGGGGCCGCTACGAGCAGTACTTC

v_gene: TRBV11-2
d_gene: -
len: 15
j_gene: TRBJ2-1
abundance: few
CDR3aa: CASSVYRSRVNEQFF
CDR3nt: TGTGCCAGCAGCGTCTATCGGAGTCGGGTGAATGAGCAGTTCTTC

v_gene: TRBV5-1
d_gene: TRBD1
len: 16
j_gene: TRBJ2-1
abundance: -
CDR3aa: CASSPGRGRRDNEQFF
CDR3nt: TGCGCCAGCAGCCCAGGCAGGGGGCGTAGGGACAATGAGCAGTTCTTC

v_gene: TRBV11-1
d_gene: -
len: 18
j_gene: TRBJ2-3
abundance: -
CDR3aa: CASRVRVGAADRTDTQYF
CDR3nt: TGTGCCAGCAGAGTCAGGGTAGGGGCAGCCGATCGCACAGATACGCAGTATTTT

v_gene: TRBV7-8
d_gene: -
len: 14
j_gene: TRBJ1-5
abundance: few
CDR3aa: CASSPRAGNQPQHF
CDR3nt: TGTGCCAGCAGCCCTCGTGCAGGCAATCAGCCCCAGCATTTT

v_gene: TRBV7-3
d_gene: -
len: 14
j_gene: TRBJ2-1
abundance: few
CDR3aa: CASSLTGLTDEQFF
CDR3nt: TGTGCCAGCAGCTTAACTGGACTAACCGACGAGCAGTTCTTC